The 10 T cell receptor beta chains reported below all come from one sample, sequenced in a study of CD8 T cells in ankylosing spondylitis. Broader study findings: Ankylosing spondylitis blood appeared to be characterized by a TCR beta motif of eight highly homologous variants.

For these TCRs, the target antigens are not known. One entry per CDR3 protein results from TCRdb running MiXCR on the 5' RACE reads. The sample shows around 770,000 distinct CDR3 sequences, roughly 19% of them seen only once. Sequencing was performed on blood, either unsorted or a sorted T cell fraction (not recorded which). Receptors were obtained from a male donor with ankylosing spondylitis.

This clonotype came up a few times. The V gene is TRBV28, the J gene TRBJ1-5, with 8 bases matching TRBD1. The CDR3 consists of 15 residues. V lost 7 bases to trimming and J lost 4 bases; unmatched junction nucleotides: 9. Germline-derived CDR1 and CDR2 are MDHEN and SYDVKM. CDR3 region: CASIPSDRGNQPQHF. The CDR3 region has the DNA TGTGCCAGCATCCCATCAGACAGGGGAAATCAGCCCCAGCATTTT.

In its sample, this clonotype was seen many times. V gene TRBV9 combines with J gene TRBJ2-5; no firm D call. Deletions cut 4 bases from V and 2 bases from J, with 15 bases between. There are 15 residues in the CDR3. Germline CDR1 and CDR2: SGDLS and YYNGEE. The CDR3, as DNA: TGTGCCAGCAGCTCACGATTTGTAGGACAAGAGACCCAGTACTTC. Translating it yields CASSSRFVGQETQYF. The full variable domain, with the rest looked up from reference TRBV9 and TRBJ2-5, is DSGVTQTPKHLITATGQRVTLRCSPRSGDLSVYWYQQSLDQGLQFLIQYYNGEERAKGNILERFSAQQFPDLHSELNLSSLELGDSALYFCASSSRFVGQETQYFGPGTRLLVL.

This chain uses TRBV2 with TRBJ2-1; the match to TRBD2 covers 7 bases. The CDR3 is 15 amino acids. Trimming cost V 6 bases and J 7 bases; bases outside gene matches: 12. Germline V gene data show CDR1 as SNHLY and CDR2 as FYNNEI. The CDR3 protein is CASRINSGMSNEQFF. The CDR3 DNA is TGTGCCAGCAGGATAAACAGCGGGATGAGTAATGAGCAGTTCTTC.

The chain joins TRBV28 to TRBJ2-7, with TRBD2 matching 9 bases. Looked up from germline, CDR1 is MDHEN and CDR2 is SYDVKM. The CDR3 covers 16 residues. Trimming at V came to 9 bases and at J to 2 bases, leaving 14 bases not matched to a gene. CDR3 sequence (DNA): TGTGCCAGTTCTGTAGCGGGAGCGACACAACCCTACGAGCAGTACTTC. Its translation is CASSVAGATQPYEQYF.

This chain uses TRBV11-3 with TRBJ1-1; a weak D match, TRBD1 (6 bases). V lost 5 bases to trimming and J lost 4 bases, with 14 bases between them. Germline-derived CDR1 and CDR2 are SGHNT and YENEEA. The length of the CDR3 is 14 residues. The CDR3 DNA is TGTGCCAGCAGCCCCACACAGGGCGCCACTGAAGCTTTCTTT. As protein: CASSPTQGATEAFF.

The chain links TRBV4-1 to TRBJ2-3; unclear D gene. The CDR3 sequence is 13 residues long. From germline, CDR1 is MGHRA and CDR2 YSYEKL. V lost 3 bases and J 2 bases, leaving 6 bases between the germline ends. CDR3 in amino acids: CASSQTLTDTQYF. CDR3 DNA sequence: TGCGCCAGCAGCCAGACTCTCACAGATACGCAGTATTTT.

This chain connects TRBV7-2 to TRBJ2-1; the match to TRBD2 covers 8 bases. The CDR3 runs to 16 residues. With V trimmed by 4 bases and J by 2 bases, 7 bases remained unmatched. CDR1 and CDR2 from the germline V gene are SGHTA and FQGNSA. The CDR3 protein is CASSSGGGRTYNEQFF. DNA for the CDR3: TGTGCCAGCAGCTCAGGCGGGGGGAGAACCTACAATGAGCAGTTCTTC.

In its sample, this clonotype was seen a few times. The chain's CDR3 is CASSPSRDRSTEAFF. The CDR3 nucleotides read TGTGCCAGCAGCCCGTCCCGGGACAGGTCCACTGAAGCTTTCTTT. The V and J genes are TRBV11-2 and TRBJ1-1; 8 positions match TRBD1. The ends lost 5 bases at V and 4 bases at J; junction bases unmatched: 9. The germline gives CDR1 SGHAT, CDR2 FQNNGV. This CDR3 has 15 residues.

V usage is TRBV20-1 and J usage is TRBJ1-6; no clear D gene. The CDR3 extends over 14 amino acids. V dropped 2 bases and J dropped 9 bases, with 14 bases sitting between them. Per germline, CDR1 DFQATT and CDR2 SNEGSKA (reference sequence). CDR3 DNA sequence: TGCAGTGCTAGACTCGGCCGGCCGGGTTCACCCCTCCACTTT. Protein product: CSARLGRPGSPLHF.

This clonotype has more than one count but fewer than ten. The V call is TRBV6-1, the J call TRBJ2-7, with D possibly being TRBD1 or TRBD2 (5 bases each). Trimming removed 6 bases from V and 6 bases from J, with 15 bases in between. Germline V gene data show CDR1 as MNHNS and CDR2 as SASEGT. The CDR3 is made up of 13 amino acids. CDR3 nucleotide sequence: TGTGCCAGCAGGAAGGGGCTAGCTGGCGAGCAGTACTTC. This sequence encodes CASRKGLAGEQYF.